These T cell receptor beta chains were read from a single sample in a study of blood T cell repertoires in COVID-19. The method was immunoSEQ multiplex PCR; TCRdb's version includes in-frame clones alone and lacks a portion of them. The table includes tens of thousands of clones, 82% detected once. The sample taken for sequencing was peripheral blood. Receptor source: a human donor in a cohort sampled during active COVID-19. The CDR3 runs from the conserved cysteine through the conserved F or W. The D gene is left open where the match is weak. Only part of the rows carry a size: once, few, many, or a class if the clone is expanded.

d_call: NA
v_call: TRBV7-3
clone_size: NA
j_call: TRBJ1-2
cdr3_nt: TGTGCCAGCAGCTTAGAGCGGGGTCCGGGCGGCTACACCTTC
cdr3_aa: CASSLERGPGGYTF

d_call: NA
v_call: TRBV18
clone_size: NA
j_call: TRBJ2-2
cdr3_nt: TGTGCCAGCTCCCAATCCGGGGAGCTGTTTTTT
cdr3_aa: CASSQSGELFF

d_call: NA
v_call: TRBV19
clone_size: once
j_call: TRBJ1-2
cdr3_nt: TGTGCCAGTAGTATTCCAGGGGTCCGTGGTGGCTACACCTTC
cdr3_aa: CASSIPGVRGGYTF

d_call: TRBD1
v_call: TRBV27
clone_size: NA
j_call: TRBJ1-5
cdr3_nt: TGTGCCAGCAGTTTATCGACAGGGCGGAATCAGCCCCAGCATTTT
cdr3_aa: CASSLSTGRNQPQHF

d_call: TRBD1
v_call: TRBV24-1
clone_size: NA
j_call: TRBJ2-1
cdr3_nt: TGTGCCACCAGTGATTGGGACAGGATGACGGGATCCTACAATGAGCAGTTCTTC
cdr3_aa: CATSDWDRMTGSYNEQFF

d_call: TRBD1
v_call: TRBV24-1
clone_size: NA
j_call: TRBJ2-1
cdr3_nt: TGTGCCACCAGTGAAGGGGACAGGGGACGCGATGAGCAGTTCTTC
cdr3_aa: CATSEGDRGRDEQFF

d_call: TRBD1
v_call: TRBV7-2
clone_size: NA
j_call: TRBJ2-4
cdr3_nt: TGTGCCAGCAGCGCCAGACAGGGCGGCATTCAGTACTTC
cdr3_aa: CASSARQGGIQYF

d_call: NA
v_call: TRBV7-8
clone_size: once
j_call: TRBJ1-5
cdr3_nt: TGTGCCAGCAGCGCCAACCCCGGGACACGGGGTAGCAATCAGCCCCAGCATTTT
cdr3_aa: CASSANPGTRGSNQPQHF

d_call: NA
v_call: TRBV6-5
clone_size: few
j_call: TRBJ2-7
cdr3_nt: TGTGCCAGCAGTACAGGGAATAGGGTGCAGTACTTC
cdr3_aa: CASSTGNRVQYF

d_call: NA
v_call: TRBV3-1/TRBV3-2
clone_size: NA
j_call: TRBJ2-2
cdr3_nt: TGTGCCAGCAGCCCTAGGGGGGGCCGGAATACCGGGGAGCTGTTTTTT
cdr3_aa: CASSPRGGRNTGELFF

d_call: NA
v_call: TRBV3-1/TRBV3-2
clone_size: NA
j_call: TRBJ1-2
cdr3_nt: TGTGCCAGCAGCCACGGACATTCTAACTATGGCTACACCTTC
cdr3_aa: CASSHGHSNYGYTF

d_call: TRBD1
v_call: TRBV24-1
clone_size: NA
j_call: TRBJ2-2
cdr3_nt: TGTGCCACCAGTGACACCGGGACAGGGCCGACCGGGGAGCTGTTTTTT
cdr3_aa: CATSDTGTGPTGELFF

d_call: NA
v_call: TRBV6-5
clone_size: NA
j_call: TRBJ1-1
cdr3_nt: TGTGCCAGCAGGTCTACGGGGAACACTGAAGCTTTCTTT
cdr3_aa: CASRSTGNTEAFF

d_call: NA
v_call: TRBV11-2
clone_size: NA
j_call: TRBJ2-7
cdr3_nt: TGTGCCAGCAGGGAGGGCCCCGAGCAGTACTTC
cdr3_aa: CASREGPEQYF

d_call: TRBD1
v_call: TRBV4-1
clone_size: NA
j_call: TRBJ2-2
cdr3_nt: TGCGCCAGCAGCCAAATTCAGGGGGTTCGGACCGGGGAGCTGTTTTTT
cdr3_aa: CASSQIQGVRTGELFF

d_call: NA
v_call: TRBV4-1
clone_size: NA
j_call: TRBJ2-3
cdr3_nt: TGCGCCAGCAGCCAAGACCGGGACTCCTATACGCAGTATTTT
cdr3_aa: CASSQDRDSYTQYF